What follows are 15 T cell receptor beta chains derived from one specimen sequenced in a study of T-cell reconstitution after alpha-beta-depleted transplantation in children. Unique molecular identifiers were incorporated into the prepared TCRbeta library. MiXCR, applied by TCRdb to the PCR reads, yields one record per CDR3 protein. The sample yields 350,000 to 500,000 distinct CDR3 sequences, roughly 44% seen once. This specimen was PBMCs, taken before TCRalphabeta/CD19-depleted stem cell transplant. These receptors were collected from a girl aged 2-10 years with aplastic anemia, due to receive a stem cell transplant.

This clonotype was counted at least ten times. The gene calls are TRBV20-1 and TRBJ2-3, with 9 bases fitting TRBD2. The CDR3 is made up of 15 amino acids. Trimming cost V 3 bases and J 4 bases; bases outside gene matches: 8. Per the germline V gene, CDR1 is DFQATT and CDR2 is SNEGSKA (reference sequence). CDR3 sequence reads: CSASLSAGGADTQYF. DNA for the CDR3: TGCAGTGCTAGCCTTTCGGCGGGAGGGGCAGATACGCAGTATTTT.

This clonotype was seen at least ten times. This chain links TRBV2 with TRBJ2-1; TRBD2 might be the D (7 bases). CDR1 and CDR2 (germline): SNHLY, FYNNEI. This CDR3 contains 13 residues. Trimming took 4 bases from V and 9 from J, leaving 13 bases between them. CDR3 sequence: CASSVSGEGEQFF. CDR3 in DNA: TGTGCCAGCAGTGTTTCAGGGGAGGGTGAGCAGTTCTTC.

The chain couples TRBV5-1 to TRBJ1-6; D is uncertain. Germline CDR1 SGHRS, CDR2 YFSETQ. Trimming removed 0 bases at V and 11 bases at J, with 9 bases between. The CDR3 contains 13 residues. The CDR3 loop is CASSLDGSPPLHF. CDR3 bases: TGCGCCAGCAGCTTGGATGGGTCCCCACCCCTCCACTTT.

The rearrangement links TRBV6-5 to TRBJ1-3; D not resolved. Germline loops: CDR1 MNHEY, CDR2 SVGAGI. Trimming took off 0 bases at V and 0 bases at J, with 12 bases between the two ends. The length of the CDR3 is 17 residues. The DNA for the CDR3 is TGTGCCAGCAGTTACTCGACCAGGCGGGACTCTGGAAACACCATATATTTT. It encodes CASSYSTRRDSGNTIYF.

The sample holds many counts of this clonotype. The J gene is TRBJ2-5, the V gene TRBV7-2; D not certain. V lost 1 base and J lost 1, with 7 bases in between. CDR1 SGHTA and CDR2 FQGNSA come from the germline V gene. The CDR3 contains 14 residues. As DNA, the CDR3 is TGTGCCAGCAGCTTAGTGCGCGTCCAAGAGACCCAGTACTTC. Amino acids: CASSLVRVQETQYF. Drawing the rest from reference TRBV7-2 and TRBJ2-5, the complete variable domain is GAGVSQSPSNKVTEKGKDVELRCDPISGHTALYWYRQSLGQGLEFLIYFQGNSAPDKSGLPSDRFSAERTGGSVSTLTIQRTQQEDSAVYLCASSLVRVQETQYFGPGTRLLVL.

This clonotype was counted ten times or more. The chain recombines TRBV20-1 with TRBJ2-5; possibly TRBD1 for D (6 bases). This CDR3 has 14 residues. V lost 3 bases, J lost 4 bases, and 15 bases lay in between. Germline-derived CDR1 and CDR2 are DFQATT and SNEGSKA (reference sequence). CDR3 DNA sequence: TGCAGTGCTAGGAGTGGGAGAGGGGGAGAGACCCAGTACTTC. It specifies CSARSGRGGETQYF.

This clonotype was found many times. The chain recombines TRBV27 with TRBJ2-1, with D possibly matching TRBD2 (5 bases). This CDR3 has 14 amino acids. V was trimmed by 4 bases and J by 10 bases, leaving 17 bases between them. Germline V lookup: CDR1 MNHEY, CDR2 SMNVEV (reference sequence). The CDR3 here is CASSSPTESGEQFF. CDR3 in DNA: TGTGCCAGCAGTTCACCCACCGAAAGCGGAGAGCAGTTCTTC.

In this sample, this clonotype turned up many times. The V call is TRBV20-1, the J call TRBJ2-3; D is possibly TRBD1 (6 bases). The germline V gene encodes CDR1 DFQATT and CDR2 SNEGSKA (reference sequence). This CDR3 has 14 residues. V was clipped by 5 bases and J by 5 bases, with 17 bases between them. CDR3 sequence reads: CSAYHRVAIDTQYF. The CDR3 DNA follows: TGCAGTGCTTATCACAGGGTCGCAATAGATACGCAGTATTTT.

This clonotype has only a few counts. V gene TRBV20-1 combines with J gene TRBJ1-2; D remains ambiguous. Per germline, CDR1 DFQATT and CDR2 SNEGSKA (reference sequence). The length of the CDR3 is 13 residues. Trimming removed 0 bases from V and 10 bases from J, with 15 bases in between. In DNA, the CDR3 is TGCAGTGCTAGAGATCCAGGATCCCCCTACTACACCTTC. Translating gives CSARDPGSPYYTF.

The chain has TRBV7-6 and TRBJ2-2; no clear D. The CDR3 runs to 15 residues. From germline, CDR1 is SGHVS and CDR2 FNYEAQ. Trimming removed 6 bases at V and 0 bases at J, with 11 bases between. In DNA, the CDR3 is TGTGCCAGCAGATACACGTCTTCGAACACCGGGGAGCTGTTTTTT. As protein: CASRYTSSNTGELFF.

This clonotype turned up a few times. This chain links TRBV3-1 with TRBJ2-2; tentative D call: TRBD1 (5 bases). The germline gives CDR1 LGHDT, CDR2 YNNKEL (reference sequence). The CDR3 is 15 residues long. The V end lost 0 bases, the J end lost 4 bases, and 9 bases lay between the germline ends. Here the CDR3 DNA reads TGTGCCAGCAGCCAAGATACCAGGGCCACCGGGGAGCTGTTTTTT. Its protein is CASSQDTRATGELFF.

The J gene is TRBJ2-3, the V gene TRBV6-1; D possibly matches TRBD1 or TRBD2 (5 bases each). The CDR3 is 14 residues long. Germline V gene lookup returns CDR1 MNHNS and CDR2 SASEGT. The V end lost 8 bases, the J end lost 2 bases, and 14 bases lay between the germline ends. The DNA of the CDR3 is TGTGCCAGCGGAGCCTGGGGACCCACAGATACGCAGTATTTT. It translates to CASGAWGPTDTQYF.

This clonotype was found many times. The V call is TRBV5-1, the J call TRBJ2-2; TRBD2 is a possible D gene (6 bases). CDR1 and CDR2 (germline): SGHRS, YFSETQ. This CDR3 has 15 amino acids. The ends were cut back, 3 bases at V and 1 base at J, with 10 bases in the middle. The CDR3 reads CASSSGGRNTGELFF. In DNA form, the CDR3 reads TGCGCCAGCAGCTCCGGGGGAAGGAACACCGGGGAGCTGTTTTTT.

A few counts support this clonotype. The CDR3 bases are TGCAGTGCGGGGGGAGAGGGAGGAGGGCCCTACAATGAGCAGTTCTTC. Protein: CSAGGEGGGPYNEQFF. The chain combines TRBV29-1 with TRBJ2-1; the match to TRBD2 covers 8 bases. Per the germline V gene, CDR1 is SQVTM and CDR2 is ANQGSEA. The CDR3 extends over 16 amino acids.

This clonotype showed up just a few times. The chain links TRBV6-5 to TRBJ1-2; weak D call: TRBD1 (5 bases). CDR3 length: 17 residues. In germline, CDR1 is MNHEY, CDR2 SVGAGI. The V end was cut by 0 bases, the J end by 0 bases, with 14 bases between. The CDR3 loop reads CASSYSRVRVANYGYTF. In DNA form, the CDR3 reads TGTGCCAGCAGTTACTCGAGAGTCAGGGTGGCTAACTATGGCTACACCTTC.